This TCR beta chain came from a study of blood T cell repertoires in COVID-19. About the study: COVID-19 samples from acute and convalescent phases originated in the United States, Italy and Spain. T cells, B-cell-depleted T cells, or PBMCs supplied cDNA or gDNA.

From germline, CDR1 is MNHEY and CDR2 SMNVEV (reference sequence). The ends were cut back, 5 bases at V and 2 bases at J, with 13 bases in the middle. This CDR3 comprises 15 residues. Under the authors' procedure: For nucleated cells, counts were estimated from reference gene primer amplification. The table came from immunoSEQ multiplex PCR; TCRdb's copy has only in-frame clones and leaves some out. That table furnishes V, J and clone size, whereas the DNA furnished D and trimming. The repertoire has about 100,000 clones, over 80% of them found once; the top ten carry roughly 12%. This clonotype was obtained from a man in his fifties with active or convalescent COVID-19. The rearrangement uses TRBV27 and TRBJ1-3, with unresolved D. The sample taken for sequencing was peripheral blood. The CDR3 spells CASSPTRATGNTIYF. In DNA form, the CDR3 reads TGTGCCAGCAGTCCAACCCGCGCTACTGGAAACACCATATATTTT.